This TCR beta chain was identified during a study of OX40 agonist ivuxolimab in advanced cancers. Study at large: Patients were infused with ivuxolimab every 2 weeks at 0.01 to 10 mg/kg. Three dose-escalation patients had partial responses: one with hepatocellular carcinoma and two with cutaneous melanoma. Broader study findings: Expanded clones tended on average to be more numerous among CD8+ T cells than CD4+.

With regard to this clone: Its antigen is as yet unknown.

Using immunoSEQ multiplex PCR, the repertoire was profiled, and TCRdb retains in-frame clones only, with some absent. The sample has tens of thousands of clones, roughly 86% seen once; the top ten hold under 15%. The junction had 2 bases not matched to a gene; V was cut back by 4 bases and J by 6 bases. CDR3 length: 13 amino acids. Germline V gives CDR1 MNHEY, CDR2 SVGAGI. This specimen consisted of CD4+ or CD8+ T cells sorted from blood, obtained in a trial of the OX40 agonist ivuxolimab. The receptor comes from an adult with an advanced solid tumor such as melanoma, head and neck, liver or kidney cancer. V and J are TRBV6-5 and TRBJ2-1, with 8 positions matching TRBD1. CDR3 bases: TGTGCCAGCAGTTCGGGACAGGTCAATGAGCAGTTCTTC. Its protein is CASSSGQVNEQFF.